This T cell receptor beta chain was recovered during a study of immune heterogeneity within non-small cell lung tumors. As for the study in general: Tumor histology was classified as squamous cell carcinoma in a few cases, non-squamous carcinoma in approximately 10 and not otherwise specified in 1.

Template was bulk tumor genomic DNA, about 600 ng per sample. Spaced far apart, several biopsies were taken from each primary tumor during surgery. Enrolled patients presented with newly diagnosed, previously untreated non-small cell lung cancer and underwent curative surgery. Study-wide results and caveats: Site-unique high-frequency clones occurred alongside identical dominant CDR3 beta clonotypes that recurred across tumor sites within a patient.

As for this clonotype: Antigen specificity is unknown. One base away lies a much larger clone, so this may be a sequencing read error.

For the TCR beta CDR3, multiplex PCR with 32 V and 13 J primers performed the amplification. One entry per CDR3 protein, called by TCRdb with MiXCR from the multiplex PCR reads. The table records 9,500 to 12,000 distinct CDR3 sequences, approximately 20% of them present only once. From germline, CDR1 is SGHRS and CDR2 YFSETQ. The V gene lost 5 bases and the J gene lost 6 bases, with 20 bases spanning the gap. The CDR3 is 15 amino acids. The TCR comes from a man aged 55 to 70 with non-small cell lung cancer. The chain uses TRBV5-1 and TRBJ1-2, with D unclear. Sequencing was done on a sample of lung tumor tissue. The CDR3 region is CASRLSLTEDHGYTF. The CDR3 bases are TGCGCCAGCAGATTGTCCCTAACCGAGGATCATGGCTACACCTTC.